This T cell receptor (beta chain) was captured in a study of technical replicates of blood from several donors. With 1 base removed from V and 12 bases from J, the gap between germline ends came to 16 bases. The CDR3 contains 13 residues. The V gene's germline CDR1 is SGHDN and CDR2 FVKESK. Sequenced by immunoSEQ multiplex PCR; TCRdb stores in-frame clones only, minus some. The table lists roughly 80,000 clones, 90% to 95% of them singletons, with about 0.4% in the top ten. The rearrangement links TRBV14 to TRBJ2-7; weak D call: TRBD1 (6 bases). This TCR derives from a human donor in good health. Sequencing was done on a sample of T cells isolated from PBMCs. CDR3 bases: TGTGCCAGCAGCCAAGCCAGGGGAGCCTCGGCGTACTTC. It encodes CASSQARGASAYF.